This TCR beta chain was observed in a study of blood T cell repertoires in COVID-19. Germline V gene lookup returns CDR1 MDHEN and CDR2 SYDVKM. There are 15 residues in the CDR3. Trimming stripped 8 bases from V and 2 bases from J, with 18 bases between. Measured with immunoSEQ multiplex PCR; TCRdb has only the in-frame clones, and not every one. Of around 380,000 clones in the sample, roughly 86% are singletons; the top ten hold around 1.1%. This sequence originates from a human donor with acute or convalescent COVID-19. The donor label of this sample is uncertain. This chain uses TRBV28 with TRBJ1-2, with a weak D call TRBD1 (6 bases). The source material was peripheral blood. CDR3 sequence: CASRRIGTGNYGYTF. For the CDR3, the DNA is TGTGCCAGCCGACGGATAGGAACAGGGAACTATGGCTACACCTTC.